Reported below is one T cell receptor (beta chain). These data come from a study of blood T cell repertoires in COVID-19. At the level of the study: Spain, Italy and the United States supplied samples that represented acute and convalescent COVID-19. PBMCs, B-cell-depleted T cells, or T cells were the source of the cDNA or gDNA that made up the material.

Each participant's cohort was designated according to participant-reported clinical history. The CDR3 sequence is 14 residues long. Germline V gene lookup returns CDR1 SGHTS and CDR2 YDEGEE. V gave up 4 bases and J gave up 7 bases; unmatched junction bases: 3. Authors' data handling: For nucleated cells, counts were estimated from reference gene primer amplification. Some clones are missing from TCRdb's copy, which holds only in-frame ones; the method was immunoSEQ multiplex PCR. That table gives V, J and clone size, and the DNA gave D and trimming. The data contain a few hundred thousand clones, roughly 91% of them singletons.

This sequence originates from a woman between 25 and 40 years old who had recovered from COVID-19. The source material was PBMCs or T cells enriched from blood (not recorded which). The V call is TRBV5-8, the J call TRBJ1-4, with 11 bases lining up with TRBD1. The CDR3 coding sequence is TGTGCCAGCAGCCCGGGACAGGGGGGTGAAAAACTGTTTTTT. Its protein is CASSPGQGGEKLFF.